Shown below are 31 T cell receptor beta chains from a single sample sequenced in a study of response to subunit inactivated influenza vaccine. One entry per CDR3 protein results from TCRdb running MiXCR on the RT-PCR reads. Of over 400,000 distinct CDR3 sequences listed, approximately 9.9% are singletons. Sequenced here: PBMCs from blood, sampled 35 to 45 days after vaccination. The origin of the receptors is a man aged 45 to 65 who received an inactivated influenza vaccine.

This clonotype was counted between two and nine times. The rearrangement joins TRBV28 to TRBJ2-7, with TRBD2 as a possible D gene (7 bases). Trimming stripped 5 bases from V and 5 bases from J, with 19 bases between. The CDR3 is 15 amino acids. Germline CDR1 is MDHEN and CDR2 is SYDVKM. DNA for the CDR3: TGTGCCAGCAGTGGGGGGGGGCGGGAGTCGGACGAGCAGTACTTC. Translated, it gives CASSGGGRESDEQYF. Full variable domain (remainder filled in from reference TRBV28 and TRBJ2-7): DVKVTQSSRYLVKRTGEKVFLECVQDMDHENMFWYRQDPGLGLRLIYFSYDVKMKEKGDIPEGYSVSREKKERFSLILESASTNQTSMYLCASSGGGRESDEQYFGPGTRLTVT.

This clonotype was observed many times. The V call is TRBV27, the J call TRBJ1-1, with D possibly matching TRBD1 (6 bases). Germline loops: CDR1 MNHEY, CDR2 SMNVEV (reference sequence). Trimming shortened V by 10 bases and J by 2 bases, and 11 bases separated the two germline ends. The CDR3 sequence is 12 residues long. The CDR3 region is CATGGRNTEAFF. The CDR3 bases are TGTGCCACGGGGGGCCGTAACACTGAAGCTTTCTTT.

This clonotype was counted a few times. The rearrangement joins TRBV29-1 to TRBJ2-3; no firm D call. The V end was cut by 6 bases, the J end by 5 bases, with 12 bases between. CDR3 length: 12 residues. Per the germline V gene, CDR1 is SQVTM and CDR2 is ANQGSEA. CDR3 nucleotide sequence: TGCAGCGTGTTGAATGCCAAAGATACGCAGTATTTT. Amino acid sequence: CSVLNAKDTQYF.

In this sample, this clonotype turned up many times. V is TRBV29-1 and J is TRBJ2-5; D gene ambiguous. The CDR3 is made up of 14 amino acids. Per the germline V gene, CDR1 is SQVTM and CDR2 is ANQGSEA. Trimming removed 7 bases from V and 4 bases from J, with 19 bases in between. CDR3 loop: CSAFREGIVETQYF. The CDR3 DNA sequence: TGCAGCGCCTTTCGAGAAGGGATTGTAGAGACCCAGTACTTC.

This clonotype was seen at least ten times. This chain uses TRBV6-1 with TRBJ2-2; the D is unclear. Per germline, CDR1 MNHNS and CDR2 SASEGT. The CDR3 runs to 16 residues. Trimming stripped 6 bases from V and 0 bases from J, with 14 bases between. CDR3 DNA: TGTGCCAGCAGATCCCTTCCCCGAGCGAACACCGGGGAGCTGTTTTTT. Residues: CASRSLPRANTGELFF.

Many counts were recorded for this clonotype. This chain connects TRBV7-8 to TRBJ2-7; D is unclear. The ends were cut back, 0 bases at V and 3 bases at J, with 6 bases in the middle. CDR3 size: 13 residues. Germline lookup yields CDR1 SGHVS and CDR2 FQNEAQ. The CDR3 reads CASSLAEDYEQYF. CDR3 nucleotides: TGTGCCAGCAGCTTAGCTGAGGACTACGAGCAGTACTTC.

This clonotype appeared a few times. This chain connects TRBV12-3 or TRBV12-4 to TRBJ2-1, with D hard to call. The CDR3 length is 14 residues. Trimming cost V 5 bases and J 0 bases, with 8 bases left between them. CDR3: CASSRPSSYNEQFF. The DNA for the CDR3 is TGTGCCAGCAGTCGCCCTAGCTCCTACAATGAGCAGTTCTTC.

V usage is TRBV29-1 and J usage is TRBJ2-7, with no clear D. The CDR3 spans 11 residues. Germline V lookup: CDR1 SQVTM, CDR2 ANQGSEA. V lost 4 bases, J lost 5 bases, and 9 bases lay in between. CDR3 in amino acids: CSVGVRHEQYF. The CDR3 DNA sequence: TGCAGCGTTGGGGTCAGACACGAGCAGTACTTC.

The CDR3 DNA reads TGCAGTGCTAGAGACCGGGACTACCACAATGAGCAGTTCTTC. Protein product: CSARDRDYHNEQFF. V gene TRBV20-1 combines with J gene TRBJ2-1; 7 nucleotides align to TRBD2. The germline gives CDR1 DFQATT, CDR2 SNEGSKA (reference sequence). Losses at the gene ends were 0 bases for V and 5 bases for J; bases not matched to a gene: 4. The CDR3 has 14 amino acids.

In its sample, this clonotype was seen a few times. The gene calls are TRBV7-8 and TRBJ1-1, with D uncertain. The germline V and J ends were trimmed by 5 bases and 0 bases, with 22 bases remaining between them. This CDR3 spans 18 amino acids. Germline CDR1 is SGHVS and CDR2 is FQNEAQ. The CDR3 sequence: CASSGSDRSADLNTEAFF. CDR3 in DNA: TGTGCCAGCAGCGGCAGTGACCGAAGCGCCGATTTGAACACTGAAGCTTTCTTT. The variable domain in full, with the rest retrieved from reference TRBV7-8 and TRBJ1-1, is GAGVSQSPRYKVAKRGQDVALRCDPISGHVSLFWYQQALGQGPEFLTYFQNEAQLDKSGLPSDRFFAERPEGSVSTLKIQRTQQEDSAVYLCASSGSDRSADLNTEAFFGQGTRLTVV.

This sequence joins TRBV10-3 and TRBJ2-1, with TRBD1 as a possible D gene (6 bases). Trimming took off 3 bases at V and 8 bases at J, with 14 bases between the two ends. Germline CDR1 reads ENHRY; CDR2 reads SYGVKD. The CDR3 has 14 amino acids. This chain's CDR3 is CAISDVTGTDEQFF. In DNA, the CDR3 is TGTGCCATCAGTGATGTTACAGGGACGGATGAGCAGTTCTTC.

This clonotype appeared many times. The J gene is TRBJ1-4, the V gene TRBV20-1, with D tentatively TRBD1 (5 bases). Deletions cut 0 bases from V and 7 bases from J, with 12 bases between. Per germline, CDR1 DFQATT and CDR2 SNEGSKA (reference sequence). The CDR3 contains 14 residues. CDR3 nucleotides: TGCAGTGCTAGAGACGAGGGGAAGGGTGAAAAACTGTTTTTT. This encodes CSARDEGKGEKLFF.

The chain recombines TRBV14 with TRBJ2-3; D gene ambiguous. V was clipped by 2 bases and J by 11 bases, with 11 bases between them. The CDR3 has 12 residues. Looked up from germline, CDR1 is SGHDN and CDR2 is FVKESK. CDR3 nucleotide sequence: TGTGCCAGCAGCCAAAGTCGCACCTTGCAGTATTTT. Encoded protein: CASSQSRTLQYF.

This clonotype was observed a handful of times. V is TRBV7-8 and J is TRBJ1-1; TRBD1 is a possible D gene (5 bases). Germline V gives CDR1 SGHVS, CDR2 FQNEAQ. Trimming took off 6 bases at V and 4 bases at J, with 18 bases between the two ends. This CDR3 has 15 residues. The CDR3 nucleotides are TGTGCCAGCAGAACACCTAGGGGAAGTAGCACTGAAGCTTTCTTT. As protein: CASRTPRGSSTEAFF.

The chain is built from TRBV10-3 and TRBJ1-5, with TRBD1 matching 9 bases. The trim removed 10 bases at V and 5 bases at J, leaving 6 bases unmatched. Germline loops: CDR1 ENHRY, CDR2 SYGVKD. The CDR3 covers 13 residues. The CDR3 here is CATGQGIDQPQHF. The CDR3 nucleotides read TGTGCCACCGGACAGGGGATCGATCAGCCCCAGCATTTT.

This clonotype was seen at least ten times. The chain employs TRBV7-9 and TRBJ1-5; possible D gene TRBD1, 6 bases. Germline lookup yields CDR1 SEHNR and CDR2 FQNEAQ (reference sequence). V lost 5 bases to trimming and J lost 9 bases, with 14 bases between them. This CDR3 has 13 amino acids. The CDR3 sequence is CASSPDSRVPQHF. The CDR3 coding sequence is TGTGCCAGCAGCCCGGACAGCCGGGTGCCCCAGCATTTT.

The rearrangement joins TRBV4-3 to TRBJ2-1; 11 bases agree with TRBD2. V was pared by 4 bases and J by 4 bases, with 6 bases of the junction left unmatched. Germline CDR1 reads LGHNA; CDR2 reads YSLEER. CDR3 size: 16 residues. The CDR3 spells CASSRGTSGDYNEQFF. CDR3 sequence (DNA): TGCGCCAGCAGCCGCGGGACTAGCGGAGATTACAATGAGCAGTTCTTC.

The sample holds many counts of this clonotype. The chain carries TRBV29-1 and TRBJ2-5; tentative D call: TRBD1 (6 bases). CDR3 length: 13 residues. Germline values: CDR1 SQVTM, CDR2 ANQGSEA. V was trimmed by 3 bases and J by 2 bases, leaving 10 bases between them. DNA of the CDR3: TGCAGCGTTGACTGGGGGCGACAAGAGACCCAGTACTTC. Translation: CSVDWGRQETQYF. Filled out from reference TRBV29-1 and TRBJ2-5, the complete variable domain reads SAVISQKPSRDICQRGTSLTIQCQVDSQVTMMFWYRQQPGQSLTLIATANQGSEATYESGFVIDKFPISRPNLTFSTLTVSNMSPEDSSIYLCSVDWGRQETQYFGPGTRLLVL.

V and J are TRBV5-1 and TRBJ2-7; 11 nucleotides agree with TRBD2. Germline V CDR1 and CDR2: SGHRS, YFSETQ. The V segment lost 4 bases and the J segment 2 bases; nucleotides outside the gene matches: 5. The length of the CDR3 is 15 residues. Written as DNA, the CDR3 is TGCGCCAGCAGCCTGAGACTAGCGGGGACCTACGAGCAGTACTTC. It specifies CASSLRLAGTYEQYF.

V gene TRBV20-1 combines with J gene TRBJ2-3, with 16 bases matching TRBD2. V was pared by 6 bases and J by 6 bases, with 6 bases of the junction left unmatched. The CDR3 extends over 15 amino acids. The V gene's germline CDR1 is DFQATT and CDR2 SNEGSKA (reference sequence). The CDR3 DNA sequence: TGCAGTGCCCCGGGACTAGCGGGGGGGAGGGATACGCAGTATTTT. Its protein is CSAPGLAGGRDTQYF.

This clonotype was detected ten times or more. The V call is TRBV7-8, the J call TRBJ2-1; perhaps TRBD2 as D (7 bases). V was trimmed by 1 base and J by 4 bases, leaving 14 bases between them. The CDR3 covers 16 residues. Germline-derived CDR1 and CDR2 are SGHVS and FQNEAQ. DNA of the CDR3: TGTGCCAGCAGCTTAGTTGGGGGGGCGTATTACAATGAGCAGTTCTTC. It is translated as CASSLVGGAYYNEQFF.

This clonotype was observed a handful of times. V and J are TRBV4-2 and TRBJ2-5; the D gene is possibly TRBD2 (8 bases). Trimming stripped 0 bases from V and 4 bases from J, with 15 bases between. The CDR3 has 16 residues. The germline CDR1 and CDR2 sequences are LGHNA and YNFKEQ. The CDR3 bases are TGTGCCAGCAGCCAAGATCGGGAGGGGGCGCGAGAGACCCAGTACTTC. As protein: CASSQDREGARETQYF.

This clonotype appeared a few times. The chain uses TRBV6-5 and TRBJ2-2, with D unresolved. This CDR3 region has 14 residues. Germline CDR1 reads MNHEY; CDR2 reads SVGAGI. V lost 0 bases, J lost 8 bases, and 10 bases lay in between. This CDR3 reads CASSYSSGAGELFF. CDR3 DNA: TGTGCCAGCAGTTACTCCAGTGGAGCGGGGGAGCTGTTTTTT.

The sample holds many counts of this clonotype. One end of the junction is discordant with germline, which a read error may explain. The chain uses TRBV6-1 and TRBJ1-4; D not certain. CDR1 MNHNS and CDR2 SASEGT come from the germline V gene. This CDR3 spans 15 amino acids. CDR3 nucleotide sequence: TGTGCCAGCAGGGAAGACTTTGCAACTAATGAAAAACTGTTTTTT. As protein: CASREDFATNEKLFF.

The J gene is TRBJ2-7, the V gene TRBV28; 10 nucleotides align to TRBD2. There are 15 residues in the CDR3. The ends lost 3 bases at V and 3 bases at J; junction bases unmatched: 5. CDR1 is MDHEN, CDR2 SYDVKM, per germline. CDR3 sequence (DNA): TGTGCCAGCAGTTTCGGACTAGCGGCGAACTACGAGCAGTACTTC. This codes for CASSFGLAANYEQYF. Filled out from reference TRBV28 and TRBJ2-7, the complete variable domain reads DVKVTQSSRYLVKRTGEKVFLECVQDMDHENMFWYRQDPGLGLRLIYFSYDVKMKEKGDIPEGYSVSREKKERFSLILESASTNQTSMYLCASSFGLAANYEQYFGPGTRLTVT.

The rearrangement joins TRBV7-2 to TRBJ2-3; 10 positions match TRBD2. Germline-derived CDR1 and CDR2 are SGHTA and FQGNSA. The CDR3 contains 16 residues. V dropped 5 bases and J dropped 5; count of bases not matched to a gene: 10. The CDR3 nucleotides read TGTGCCAGCAGCCCCCGCCTAGCGGGAGAACAAGATACGCAGTATTTT. It specifies CASSPRLAGEQDTQYF.

This clonotype was observed many times. CDR3 sequence: CASKRSGNQPQHF. The CDR3 DNA is TGTGCCAGCAAAAGATCCGGGAATCAGCCCCAGCATTTT. The V call is TRBV12-3 or TRBV12-4, the J call TRBJ1-5, with unresolved D. V was shortened by 7 bases and J by 4 bases, with 11 bases between the two germline ends. The CDR3 length is 13 residues.

This clonotype was observed a handful of times. The rearrangement links TRBV27 to TRBJ1-1, with D tentatively TRBD1 (6 bases). Trimming cost V 2 bases and J 6 bases, with 13 bases left between them. CDR3 length: 14 residues. The V gene's germline CDR1 is MNHEY and CDR2 SMNVEV (reference sequence). The CDR3 nucleotides are TGTGCCAGCAGTTTACGGGGGCTAGGGTCTGAAGCTTTCTTT. Protein: CASSLRGLGSEAFF.

This clonotype has a count of ten or more. The chain joins TRBV6-2 or TRBV6-3 to TRBJ2-4; TRBD1 agrees at 8 bases. Germline V gives CDR1 MNHEY, CDR2 SVGEGT. After removal of 5 bases from V and 12 bases from J, the junction contained 3 bases not matched to a gene. The CDR3 extends over 11 amino acids. The CDR3 nucleotides read TGTGCCAGCAGTATGGGACAGGCTCAGTACTTC. Its protein is CASSMGQAQYF.

This clonotype appeared many times. The chain joins TRBV7-6 to TRBJ2-1, with D possibly being TRBD1 or TRBD2 (6 bases each). This CDR3 has 13 amino acids. Trimming stripped 0 bases from V and 8 bases from J, with 8 bases between. The germline gives CDR1 SGHVS, CDR2 FNYEAQ. CDR3 loop: CASSLAEGDEQFF. The CDR3 bases are TGTGCCAGCAGCTTAGCGGAGGGGGATGAGCAGTTCTTC.

This clonotype was seen a handful of times. The rearrangement joins TRBV5-4 to TRBJ2-1; 7 bases agree with TRBD2. J lost 4 bases, V lost 1 base, and 5 bases had no gene match. The CDR3 loop spans 15 amino acids. The V gene's germline CDR1 is SGHNT and CDR2 YYREEE (reference sequence). The chain's CDR3 is CASSLILADYNEQFF. The DNA for the CDR3 is TGTGCCAGCAGCTTGATCCTAGCGGATTACAATGAGCAGTTCTTC.